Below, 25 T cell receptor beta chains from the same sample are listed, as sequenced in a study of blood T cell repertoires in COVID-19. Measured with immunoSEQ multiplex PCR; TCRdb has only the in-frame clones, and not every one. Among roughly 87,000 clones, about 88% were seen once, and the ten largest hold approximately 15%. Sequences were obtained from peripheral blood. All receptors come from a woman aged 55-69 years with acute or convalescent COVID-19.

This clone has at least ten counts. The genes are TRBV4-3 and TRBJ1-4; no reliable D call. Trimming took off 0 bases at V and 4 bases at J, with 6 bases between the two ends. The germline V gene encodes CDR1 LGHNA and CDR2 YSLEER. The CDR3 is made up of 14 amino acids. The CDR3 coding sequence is TGCGCCAGCAGCCAAGATACGAGTAATGAAAAACTGTTTTTT. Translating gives CASSQDTSNEKLFF.

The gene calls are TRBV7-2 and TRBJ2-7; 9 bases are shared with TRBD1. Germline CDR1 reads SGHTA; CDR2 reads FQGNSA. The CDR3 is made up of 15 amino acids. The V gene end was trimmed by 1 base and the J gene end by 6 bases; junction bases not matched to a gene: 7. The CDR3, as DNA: TGTGCCAGCAGCTTAGACGGACAGGGGATTTCCGAGCAGTACTTC. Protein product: CASSLDGQGISEQYF.

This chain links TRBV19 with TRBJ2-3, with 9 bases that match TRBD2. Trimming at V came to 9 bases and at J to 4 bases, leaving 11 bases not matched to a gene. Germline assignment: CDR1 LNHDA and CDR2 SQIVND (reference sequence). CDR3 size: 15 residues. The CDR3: CASGTSGGRADTQYF. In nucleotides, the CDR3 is TGTGCCAGCGGCACCAGCGGGGGGAGGGCAGATACGCAGTATTTT. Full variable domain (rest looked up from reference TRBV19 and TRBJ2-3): DGGITQSPKYLFRKEGQNVTLSCEQNLNHDAMYWYRQDPGQGLRLIYYSQIVNDFQKGDIAEGYSVSREKKESFPLTVTSAQKNPTAFYLCASGTSGGRADTQYFGPGTRLTVL.

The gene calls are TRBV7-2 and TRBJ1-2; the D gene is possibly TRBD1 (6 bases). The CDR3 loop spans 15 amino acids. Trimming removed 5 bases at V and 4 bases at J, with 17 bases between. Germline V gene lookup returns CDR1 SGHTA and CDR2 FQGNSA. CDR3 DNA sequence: TGTGCCAGCAGCCCTAGCGGGGGCGCGGGCTATGGCTACACCTTC. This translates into CASSPSGGAGYGYTF.

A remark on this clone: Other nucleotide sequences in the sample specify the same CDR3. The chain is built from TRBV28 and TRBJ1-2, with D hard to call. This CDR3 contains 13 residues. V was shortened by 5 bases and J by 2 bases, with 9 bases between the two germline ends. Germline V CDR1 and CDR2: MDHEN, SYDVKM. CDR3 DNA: TGTGCCAGCAGTCTGACTGGGAACTATGGCTACACCTTC. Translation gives CASSLTGNYGYTF.

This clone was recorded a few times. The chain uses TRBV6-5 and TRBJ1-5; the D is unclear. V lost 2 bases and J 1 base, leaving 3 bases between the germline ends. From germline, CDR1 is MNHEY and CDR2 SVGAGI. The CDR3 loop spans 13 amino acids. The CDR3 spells CASSYISNQPQHF. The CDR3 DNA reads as TGTGCCAGCAGTTACATAAGCAATCAGCCCCAGCATTTT.

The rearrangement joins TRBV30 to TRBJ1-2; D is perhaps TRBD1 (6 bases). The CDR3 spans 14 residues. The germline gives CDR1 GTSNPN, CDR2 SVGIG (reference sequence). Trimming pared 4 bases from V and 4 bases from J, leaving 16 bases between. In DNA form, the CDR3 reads TGTGCCTGGACAGGTGGACAGACCTTCTATGGCTACACCTTC. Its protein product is CAWTGGQTFYGYTF.

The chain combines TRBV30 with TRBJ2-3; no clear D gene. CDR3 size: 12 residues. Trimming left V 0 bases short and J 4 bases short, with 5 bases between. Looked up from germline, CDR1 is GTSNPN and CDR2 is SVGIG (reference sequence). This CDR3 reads CAWSVQSDTQYF. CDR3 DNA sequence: TGTGCCTGGAGTGTTCAGTCAGATACGCAGTATTTT.

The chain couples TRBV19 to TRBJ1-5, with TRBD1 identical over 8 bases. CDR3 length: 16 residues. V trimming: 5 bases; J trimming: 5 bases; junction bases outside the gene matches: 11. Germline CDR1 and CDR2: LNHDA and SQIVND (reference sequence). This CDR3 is CASSPSWAGGDQPQHF. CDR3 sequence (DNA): TGTGCCAGTAGTCCGTCCTGGGCAGGGGGCGATCAGCCCCAGCATTTT.

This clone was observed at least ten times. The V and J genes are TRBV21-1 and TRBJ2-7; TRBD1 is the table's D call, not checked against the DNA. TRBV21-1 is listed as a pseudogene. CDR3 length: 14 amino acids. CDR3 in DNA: TGTGCCAGCAGCAAAGGCGAGGGGGCCCGCGAGCAGTACTTC. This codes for CASSKGEGAREQYF.

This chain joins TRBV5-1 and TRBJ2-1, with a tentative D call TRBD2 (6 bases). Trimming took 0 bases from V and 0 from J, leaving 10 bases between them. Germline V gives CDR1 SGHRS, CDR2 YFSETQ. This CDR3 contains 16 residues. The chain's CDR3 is CASSLGAGRSYNEQFF. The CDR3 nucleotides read TGCGCCAGCAGCTTGGGTGCGGGGCGCTCCTACAATGAGCAGTTCTTC.

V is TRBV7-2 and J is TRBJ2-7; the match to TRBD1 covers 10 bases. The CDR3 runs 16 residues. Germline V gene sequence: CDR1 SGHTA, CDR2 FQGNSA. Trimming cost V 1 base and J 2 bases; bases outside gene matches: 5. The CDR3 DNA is TGTGCCAGCAGCTTAGGGACCGGACAGGGGGCCTACGAGCAGTACTTC. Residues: CASSLGTGQGAYEQYF.

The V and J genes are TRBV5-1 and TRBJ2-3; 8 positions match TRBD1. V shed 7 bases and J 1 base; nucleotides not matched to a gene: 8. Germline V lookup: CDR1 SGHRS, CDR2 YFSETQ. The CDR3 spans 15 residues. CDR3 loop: CASQRQGTGTDTQYF. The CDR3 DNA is TGCGCCAGCCAAAGACAGGGGACTGGCACAGATACGCAGTATTTT.

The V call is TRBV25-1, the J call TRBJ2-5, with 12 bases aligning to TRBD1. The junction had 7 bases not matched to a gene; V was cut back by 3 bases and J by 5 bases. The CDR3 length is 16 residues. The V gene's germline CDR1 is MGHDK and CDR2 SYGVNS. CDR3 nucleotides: TGTGCCAGCAGTGACCCGGGACAGGGGGCAACGGAGACCCAGTACTTC. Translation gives CASSDPGQGATETQYF.

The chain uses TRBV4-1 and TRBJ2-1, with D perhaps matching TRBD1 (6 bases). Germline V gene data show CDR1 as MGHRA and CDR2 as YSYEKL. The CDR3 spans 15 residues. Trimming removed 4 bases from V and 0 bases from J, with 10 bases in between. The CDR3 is CASSLRDISYNEQFF. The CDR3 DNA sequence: TGCGCCAGCAGCCTCCGGGACATCTCCTACAATGAGCAGTTCTTC.

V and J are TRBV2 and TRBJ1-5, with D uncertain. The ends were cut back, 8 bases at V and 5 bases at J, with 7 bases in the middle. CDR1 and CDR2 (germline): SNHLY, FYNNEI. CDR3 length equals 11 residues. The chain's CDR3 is CASGDDQPQHF. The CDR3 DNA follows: TGTGCCAGCGGAGATGATCAGCCCCAGCATTTT.

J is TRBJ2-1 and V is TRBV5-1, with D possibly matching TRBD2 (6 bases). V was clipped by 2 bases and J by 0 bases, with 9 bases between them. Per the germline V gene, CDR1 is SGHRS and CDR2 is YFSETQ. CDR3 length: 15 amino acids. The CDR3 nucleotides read TGCGCCAGCAGCTTACCCGGGAGCTCCTACAATGAGCAGTTCTTC. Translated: CASSLPGSSYNEQFF.

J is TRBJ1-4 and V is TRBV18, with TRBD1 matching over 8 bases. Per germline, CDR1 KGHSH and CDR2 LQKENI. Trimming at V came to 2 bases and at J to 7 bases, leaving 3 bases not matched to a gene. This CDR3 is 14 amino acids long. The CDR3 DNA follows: TGTGCCAGCTCACCATCAGGGGGCAGTGAAAAACTGTTTTTT. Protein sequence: CASSPSGGSEKLFF.

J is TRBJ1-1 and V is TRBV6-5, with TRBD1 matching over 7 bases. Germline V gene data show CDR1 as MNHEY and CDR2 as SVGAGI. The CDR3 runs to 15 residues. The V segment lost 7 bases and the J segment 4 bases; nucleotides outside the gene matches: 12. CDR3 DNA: TGTGCCAGCAACCAGGGCAGGGGGAGATCCACTGAAGCTTTCTTT. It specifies CASNQGRGRSTEAFF.

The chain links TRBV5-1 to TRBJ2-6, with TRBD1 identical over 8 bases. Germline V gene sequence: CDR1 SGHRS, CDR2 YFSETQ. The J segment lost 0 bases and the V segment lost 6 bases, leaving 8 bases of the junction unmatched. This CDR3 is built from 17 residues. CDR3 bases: TGCGCCAGCAATCCGGGGACAGGCGTCTCTGGGGCCAACGTCCTGACTTTC. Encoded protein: CASNPGTGVSGANVLTF.

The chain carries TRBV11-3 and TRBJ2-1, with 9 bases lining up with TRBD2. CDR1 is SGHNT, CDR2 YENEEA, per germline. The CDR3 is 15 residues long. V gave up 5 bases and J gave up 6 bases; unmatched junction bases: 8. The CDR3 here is CASSQGTSRVNEQFF. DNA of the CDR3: TGTGCCAGCAGCCAGGGGACTAGCAGAGTCAATGAGCAGTTCTTC.

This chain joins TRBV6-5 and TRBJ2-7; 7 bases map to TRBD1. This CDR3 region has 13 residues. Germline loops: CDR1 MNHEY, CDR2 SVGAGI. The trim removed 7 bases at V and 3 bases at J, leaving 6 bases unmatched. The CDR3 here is CASIRTGGYEQYF. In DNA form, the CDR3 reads TGTGCCAGCATCCGGACAGGTGGCTACGAGCAGTACTTC.

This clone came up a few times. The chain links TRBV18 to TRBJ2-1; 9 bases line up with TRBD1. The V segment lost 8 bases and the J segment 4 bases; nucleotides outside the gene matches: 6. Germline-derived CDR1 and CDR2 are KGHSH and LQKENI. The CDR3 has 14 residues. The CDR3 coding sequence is TGTGCCAGCCGATCCGGGACAGGGTACAATGAGCAGTTCTTC. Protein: CASRSGTGYNEQFF.

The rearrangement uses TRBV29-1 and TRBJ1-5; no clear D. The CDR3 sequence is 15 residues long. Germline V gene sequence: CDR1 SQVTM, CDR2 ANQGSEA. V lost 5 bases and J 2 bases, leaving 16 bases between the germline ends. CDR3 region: CSVSVGNYGNQPQHF. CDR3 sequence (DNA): TGCAGCGTTTCTGTCGGGAACTACGGCAATCAGCCCCAGCATTTT.

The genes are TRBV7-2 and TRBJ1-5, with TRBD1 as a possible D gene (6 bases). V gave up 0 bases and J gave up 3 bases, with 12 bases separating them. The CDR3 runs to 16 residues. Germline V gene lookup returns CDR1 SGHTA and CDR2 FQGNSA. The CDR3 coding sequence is TGTGCCAGCAGCTTAGCGGGGGCAGGTTTCAATCAGCCCCAGCATTTT. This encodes CASSLAGAGFNQPQHF. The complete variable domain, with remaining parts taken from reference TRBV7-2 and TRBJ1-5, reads GAGVSQSPSNKVTEKGKDVELRCDPISGHTALYWYRQSLGQGLEFLIYFQGNSAPDKSGLPSDRFSAERTGGSVSTLTIQRTQQEDSAVYLCASSLAGAGFNQPQHFGDGTRLSIL.